This T cell receptor beta chain originates from a study of patients and donors after allogeneic stem cell transplantation. Looked up from germline, CDR1 is MNHEY and CDR2 is SMNVEV (reference sequence). The V gene lost 8 bases and the J gene lost 4 bases, with 8 bases spanning the gap. The CDR3 is 11 residues long. MiXCR was run by TCRdb on the RT-PCR reads, yielding one entry per CDR3 protein. This table has under 30,000 distinct CDR3 sequences, 25% to 35% appearing once. The sequenced material came from blood, either unsorted or a sorted T cell fraction (not recorded which). This sequence originates from a human donor who was either an allogeneic HSCT recipient or a stem cell or donor lymphocyte infusion donor (not recorded which). It is not recorded whose cells these are; they may come from a transplant donor. The V call is TRBV27, the J call TRBJ1-2; no reliable D call. CDR3 protein: CASLGPYGYTF. The CDR3 DNA reads TGTGCCAGCCTTGGGCCCTATGGCTACACCTTC.